This T cell receptor (beta chain) was identified during a study of CXCR3-negative and CXCR3-positive naive CD8 T cells. Looking at the study overall: Some 130 million TRB reads were obtained overall (about 1.5 +/- 0.3 million per library).

Naive CD8+ T cells displayed a CD45RO-CCR7+CD27+CD95- phenotype. Study results and limitations: Naive CXCR3-positive cells had TRB CDR3s more hydrophobic than those of CXCR3-negative naive cells. Partial loss of CXCR3 expression followed cryopreservation; most assays used fresh PBMCs. Naive cells that were CXCR3-negative or CXCR3-positive used TRBV-TRBJ genes alike, while memory cells diverged.

This CDR3 region has 12 residues. Germline V gene sequence: CDR1 LNHDA, CDR2 SQIVND (reference sequence). A remark on this clonotype: Its antigen is not known.

TRB cDNA was prepared as libraries by UMI-labeled 5' RACE. TCRdb re-analyzed the 5' RACE reads; it lists each CDR3 protein once, without DNA. Its listing shows around 50,000 distinct CDR3 sequences. The TCR originated in a human donor in good health. Some clones in this sample may be carry-over from other donors' samples. The chain uses TRBV19 and TRBJ2-3. The sequenced sample was naive CXCR3+ CD8+ T cells from blood. Stated subset: CD45RO-CCR7+CD27+CD95- naive CD8+ T cells expressing CXCR3 (TNR3+). CDR3 amino acids: CASSIASDTQYF.